This T cell receptor beta chain was retrieved from a study of TIL therapy for anti-PD-1-resistant metastatic lung cancer. Looking at the study overall: Median tumor PD-L1 proportion score was approximately 6.3%.

Comments on this clone: The antigen is not known.

The libraries were made with immunoSEQ v3. Libraries were sequenced to 2 million to 2.5 million read pairs (survey) or roughly 4.5-6.5 million (deep). Profiling relied on immunoSEQ multiplex PCR, and the TCRdb table lists in-frame clones only, not all of them. This repertoire shows under 100,000 clones, just over 65% found once; its top ten account for 9.5% to 13%. Specified time point: pre-treatment sample, taken before nivolumab and TIL therapy. Pleural nodules or supraclavicular lymph nodes made up most of the excised metastases sampled. Notes on the study in general: Many TIL product clones were absent from baseline tumor, suggesting clonal contraction.

The input for sequencing was tumor tissue, taken at baseline. This sequence was found in a person between 25 and 80 years old with non-small cell lung cancer.

CDR3 sequence: CASSLGVGSYEQYF. The CDR3, as DNA: TGTGCCAGCAGCTTAGGTGTCGGATCCTACGAGCAGTACTTC. The V call is TRBV7-2, the J call TRBJ2-7, with no clear D. The CDR3 runs to 14 residues. Germline CDR1 and CDR2: SGHTA and FQGNSA. The V gene lost 1 base and the J gene lost 1 base, with 8 bases spanning the gap.